This T cell receptor (beta chain) originates from a study of tumor and adjacent non-tumor tissue in lung cancer. Turning to the study itself: Patients comprised about a dozen adenocarcinoma, a couple of squamous cell carcinoma and 1 small cell lung cancer. Patients were aged about 31 to 76, roughly nine men and about 5 women, stage I to III. The study, taken as a whole, reports: Normal lung showed higher cumulative top 100 clone frequency than tumor.

The template was RNA from unsorted bulk tissue. This CDR3 comprises 14 residues. The germline gives CDR1 SQVTM, CDR2 ANQGSEA. A modified ARM-PCR protocol with three rounds of nested PCR amplified TCRbeta. One entry per CDR3 protein results from TCRdb running MiXCR on the multiplex PCR reads. This sample yields fewer than 130,000 distinct CDR3 sequences, of which under 90% are seen a single time; about 23% belongs to the top ten. Of note for this clonotype: Its antigen is not identified. At one end, the junction sequence differs from germline, possibly due to a read error.

The receptor comes from a man in his 70s with non-small cell lung cancer. This chain links TRBV29-1 with TRBJ2-1; D is ambiguous. Sequenced: lung tumor tissue. CDR3 sequence (DNA): TGCAACGTTGAAGATTTTGGGGTGTACAGTGAGCAGTTCTTC. This codes for CNVEDFGVYSEQFF.